One and the same sample provided the 14 T cell receptor beta chains below, sequenced in a study of T-cell reconstitution after alpha-beta-depleted transplantation in children. For TCRbeta, the library was prepared with unique molecular identifiers. MiXCR, applied by TCRdb to the PCR reads, yields one record per CDR3 protein. The table includes roughly 500,000 distinct CDR3 sequences, about 33% detected once. Sequencing used PBMCs from the stem cell graft donor, obtained from the stem cell graft. These TCRs come from a human donor who donated a stem cell graft to a child with aplastic anemia.

The chain is built from TRBV20-1 and TRBJ1-4, with TRBD1 matching over 9 bases. Germline-derived CDR1 and CDR2 are DFQATT and SNEGSKA (reference sequence). V was clipped by 6 bases and J by 11 bases; unmatched bases: 4. This CDR3 has 11 residues. CDR3 in amino acids: CSAGTGSKLFF. Written as DNA, the CDR3 is TGCAGTGCGGGGACAGGGTCTAAACTGTTTTTT.

There are a few counts of this clonotype. This chain connects TRBV6-1 to TRBJ2-7; 9 positions agree with TRBD1. V was pared by 2 bases and J by 1 base, with 3 bases of the junction left unmatched. This CDR3 has 15 residues. Germline CDR1 reads MNHNS; CDR2 reads SASEGT. The CDR3: CASSEWTGESYEQYF. CDR3 DNA sequence: TGTGCCAGCAGTGAATGGACAGGGGAGTCCTACGAGCAGTACTTC.

The chain uses TRBV9 and TRBJ2-1, with 10 bases lining up with TRBD2. Germline assignment: CDR1 SGDLS and CDR2 YYNGEE. The ends lost 3 bases at V and 2 bases at J; junction bases unmatched: 5. CDR3 length: 16 amino acids. The DNA of the CDR3 is TGTGCCAGCAGCGAGGGGACTAGCGAAACCTACAATGAGCAGTTCTTC. Amino acids: CASSEGTSETYNEQFF.

V is TRBV12-3 or TRBV12-4 and J is TRBJ1-5; D gene ambiguous. V gave up 5 bases and J gave up 7 bases, with 15 bases separating them. The CDR3 runs 14 residues. DNA of the CDR3: TGTGCCAGCAGTCATGACACGGTTAGGCAGCCCCAGCATTTT. Protein product: CASSHDTVRQPQHF.

This sequence joins TRBV6-1 and TRBJ1-2; no clear D. The CDR3 contains 14 residues. Germline CDR1 MNHNS, CDR2 SASEGT. V was pared by 6 bases and J by 7 bases, with 18 bases between. The chain's CDR3 is CASSLGRAWAGYTF. CDR3 DNA sequence: TGTGCCAGCAGCCTGGGCCGAGCGTGGGCTGGCTACACCTTC.

This clonotype has just a few counts. The chain recombines TRBV5-6 with TRBJ2-1, with TRBD2 matching 9 bases. V shed 2 bases and J 2 bases; nucleotides not matched to a gene: 2. The CDR3 contains 15 residues. Looked up from germline, CDR1 is SGHDT and CDR2 is YYEEEE. CDR3 sequence reads: CASSFSGRTYNEQFF. In nucleotides, the CDR3 is TGTGCCAGCAGCTTCAGCGGGAGGACCTACAATGAGCAGTTCTTC.

The chain recombines TRBV20-1 with TRBJ1-4, with 9 nucleotides matching TRBD1. Germline CDR1 reads DFQATT; CDR2 reads SNEGSKA (reference sequence). The CDR3 length is 19 residues. V shed 3 bases, J shed 0 bases, and the junction held 14 bases outside the gene matches. CDR3 region: CSARGTPGQGIATNEKLFF. The CDR3 DNA reads as TGCAGTGCTAGGGGCACGCCAGGACAGGGGATTGCAACTAATGAAAAACTGTTTTTT.

This sequence joins TRBV10-1 and TRBJ2-2; possibly TRBD2 for D (7 bases). CDR1 and CDR2 from the germline V gene are WNHNN and SYGVQD (reference sequence). The CDR3 is made up of 15 amino acids. The V end lost 8 bases, the J end lost 0 bases, and 13 bases lay between the germline ends. In nucleotides, the CDR3 is TGCGCCAGCGGGGGGGGGCCCTCGAACACCGGGGAGCTGTTTTTT. This translates into CASGGGPSNTGELFF.

The chain is built from TRBV5-4 and TRBJ2-5; no clear D gene. Trimming took off 0 bases at V and 2 bases at J, with 8 bases between the two ends. In germline, CDR1 is SGHNT, CDR2 YYREEE (reference sequence). This CDR3 comprises 14 residues. CDR3 nucleotide sequence: TGTGCCAGCAGCTTGGAGGGCAGTCAAGAGACCCAGTACTTC. It yields the protein CASSLEGSQETQYF.

This clonotype has only a few counts. The V call is TRBV29-1, the J call TRBJ2-7; TRBD1 might be the D (5 bases). Germline lookup yields CDR1 SQVTM and CDR2 ANQGSEA. The CDR3 contains 11 residues. Here the CDR3 reads CSAGSADEQYF. The CDR3 region has the DNA TGCAGTGCAGGGTCCGCCGACGAGCAGTACTTC.

The chain couples TRBV18 to TRBJ1-3; D ambiguous. This CDR3 spans 15 amino acids. V was pared by 3 bases and J by 0 bases, with 9 bases between. From germline, CDR1 is KGHSH and CDR2 LQKENI. This CDR3 reads CASSPVQHSGNTIYF. CDR3 coding DNA: TGTGCCAGCTCACCCGTACAGCACTCTGGAAACACCATATATTTT.

In DNA, the CDR3 is TGTGCCAGTAGTATTGGGCGCCTGAACACTGAAGCTTTCTTT. Its protein product is CASSIGRLNTEAFF. The genes are TRBV19 and TRBJ1-1; no definite D call. Trimming took 3 bases from V and 0 from J, leaving 8 bases between them. The CDR3 length is 14 residues. Germline CDR1 LNHDA, CDR2 SQIVND (reference sequence).

The sample holds a few counts of this clonotype. The V call is TRBV5-4, the J call TRBJ1-1; 7 nucleotides match TRBD1. V lost 2 bases and J lost 7; bases outside the gene matches: 8. Germline CDR1 and CDR2: SGHNT and YYREEE (reference sequence). The CDR3 runs to 14 residues. CDR3 residues: CASSLQTGSLEAFF. In DNA, the CDR3 is TGTGCCAGCAGCTTACAGACAGGGAGCCTTGAAGCTTTCTTT.

This clonotype was seen more than once but under ten times. The V gene is TRBV3-1, the J gene TRBJ2-4; 9 nucleotides line up with TRBD1. This CDR3 is 17 amino acids long. Trimming removed 3 bases from V and 1 base from J; junction bases left unmatched: 7. The germline gives CDR1 LGHDT, CDR2 YNNKEL (reference sequence). In DNA, the CDR3 is TGTGCCAGCAGCCAGACAGGGGGAGGTATTGCCAAAAACATTCAGTACTTC. Protein sequence: CASSQTGGGIAKNIQYF.